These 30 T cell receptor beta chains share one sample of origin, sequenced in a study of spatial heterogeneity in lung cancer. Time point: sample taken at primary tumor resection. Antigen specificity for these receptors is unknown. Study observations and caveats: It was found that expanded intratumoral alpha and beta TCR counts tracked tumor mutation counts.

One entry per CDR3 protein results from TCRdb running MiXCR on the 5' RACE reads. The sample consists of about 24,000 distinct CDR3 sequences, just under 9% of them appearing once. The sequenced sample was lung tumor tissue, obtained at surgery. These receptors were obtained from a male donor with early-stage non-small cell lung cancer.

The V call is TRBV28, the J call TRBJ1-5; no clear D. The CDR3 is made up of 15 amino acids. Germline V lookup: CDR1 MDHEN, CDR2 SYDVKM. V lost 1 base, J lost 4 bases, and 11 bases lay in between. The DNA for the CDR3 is TGTGCCAGCAGTTTATCCGGGCGAAAAAATCAGCCCCAGCATTTT. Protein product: CASSLSGRKNQPQHF.

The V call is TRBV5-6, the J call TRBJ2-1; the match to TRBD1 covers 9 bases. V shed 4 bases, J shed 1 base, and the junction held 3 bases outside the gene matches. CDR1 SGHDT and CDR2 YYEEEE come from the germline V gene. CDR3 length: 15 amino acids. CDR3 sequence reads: CASSPGTGSYNEQFF. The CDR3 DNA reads TGTGCCAGCAGCCCGGGGACAGGGTCCTACAATGAGCAGTTCTTC.

CDR3 sequence (DNA): TGTGCCAGCAGCTTAGGGGAGGCAGGTGGCACCGGGGAGCTGTTTTTT. It specifies CASSLGEAGGTGELFF. The V gene is TRBV7-6, the J gene TRBJ2-2, with D possibly TRBD2 on 6 matching bases. This CDR3 has 16 residues. The ends were cut back, 1 base at V and 4 bases at J, with 13 bases in the middle. Germline V gene lookup returns CDR1 SGHVS and CDR2 FNYEAQ.

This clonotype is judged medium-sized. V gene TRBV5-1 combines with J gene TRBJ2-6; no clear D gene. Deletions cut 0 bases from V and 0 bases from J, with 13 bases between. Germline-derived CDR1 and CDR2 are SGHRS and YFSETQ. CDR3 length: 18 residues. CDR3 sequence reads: CASSLVLGPSSGANVLTF. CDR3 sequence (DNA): TGCGCCAGCAGCTTGGTCCTCGGTCCCAGCTCTGGGGCCAACGTCCTGACTTTC.

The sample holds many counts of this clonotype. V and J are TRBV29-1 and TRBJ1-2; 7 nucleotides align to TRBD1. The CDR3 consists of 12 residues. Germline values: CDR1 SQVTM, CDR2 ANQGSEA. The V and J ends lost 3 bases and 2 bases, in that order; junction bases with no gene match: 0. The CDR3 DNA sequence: TGCAGCGTTGAGGGACAGAACTATGGCTACACCTTC. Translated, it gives CSVEGQNYGYTF.

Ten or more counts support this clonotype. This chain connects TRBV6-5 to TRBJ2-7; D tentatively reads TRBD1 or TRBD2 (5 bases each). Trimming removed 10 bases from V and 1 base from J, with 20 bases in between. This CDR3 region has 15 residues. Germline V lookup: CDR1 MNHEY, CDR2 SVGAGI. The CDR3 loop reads CATTSRDRLSYEQYF. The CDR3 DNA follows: TGTGCCACCACAAGCCGGGACCGCTTATCCTACGAGCAGTACTTC.

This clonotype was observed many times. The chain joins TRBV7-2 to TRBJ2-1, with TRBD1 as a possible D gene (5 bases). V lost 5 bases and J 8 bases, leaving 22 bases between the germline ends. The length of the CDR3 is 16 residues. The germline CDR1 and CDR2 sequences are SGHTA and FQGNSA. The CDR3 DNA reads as TGTGCCAGCAGCGTCAATCCTGGCCGGTTCAGGGATGAGCAGTTCTTC. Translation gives CASSVNPGRFRDEQFF.

The CDR3 DNA sequence: TGTGCCAGCAGTTCGACAGTTAACTATGGCTACACCTTC. The encoded protein is CASSSTVNYGYTF. The chain joins TRBV27 to TRBJ1-2, with D possibly matching TRBD1 (5 bases). CDR1 is MNHEY, CDR2 SMNVEV, per germline (reference sequence). The germline V and J ends were trimmed by 4 bases and 1 base, with 7 bases remaining between them. This CDR3 contains 13 residues.

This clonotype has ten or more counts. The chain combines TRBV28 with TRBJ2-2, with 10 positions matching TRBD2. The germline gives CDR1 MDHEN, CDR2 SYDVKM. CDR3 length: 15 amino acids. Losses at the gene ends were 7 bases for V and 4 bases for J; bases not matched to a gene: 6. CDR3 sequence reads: CASTLAGVRTGELFF. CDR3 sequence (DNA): TGTGCCAGCACTCTAGCGGGGGTTCGCACCGGGGAGCTGTTTTTT. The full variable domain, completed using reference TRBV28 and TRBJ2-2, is DVKVTQSSRYLVKRTGEKVFLECVQDMDHENMFWYRQDPGLGLRLIYFSYDVKMKEKGDIPEGYSVSREKKERFSLILESASTNQTSMYLCASTLAGVRTGELFFGEGSRLTVL.

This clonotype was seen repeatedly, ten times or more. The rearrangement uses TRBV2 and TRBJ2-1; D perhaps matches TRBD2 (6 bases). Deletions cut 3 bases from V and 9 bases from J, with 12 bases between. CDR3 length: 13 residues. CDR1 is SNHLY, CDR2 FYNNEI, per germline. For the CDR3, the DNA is TGTGCCAGCAGTGACCGCGGGGTAGGTGAGCAGTTCTTC. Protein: CASSDRGVGEQFF.

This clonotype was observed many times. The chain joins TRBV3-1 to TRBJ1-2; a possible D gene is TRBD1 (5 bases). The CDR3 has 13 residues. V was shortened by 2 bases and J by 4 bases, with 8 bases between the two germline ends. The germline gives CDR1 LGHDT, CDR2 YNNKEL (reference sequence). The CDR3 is CASSQRQFYGYTF. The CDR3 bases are TGTGCCAGCAGCCAACGACAGTTCTATGGCTACACCTTC.

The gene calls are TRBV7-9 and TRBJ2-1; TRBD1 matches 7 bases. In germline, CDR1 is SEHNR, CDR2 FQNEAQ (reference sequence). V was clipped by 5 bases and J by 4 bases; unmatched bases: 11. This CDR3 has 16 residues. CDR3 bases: TGTGCCAGCAGCCCCTATATGGGGGACAGTTACAATGAGCAGTTCTTC. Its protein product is CASSPYMGDSYNEQFF.

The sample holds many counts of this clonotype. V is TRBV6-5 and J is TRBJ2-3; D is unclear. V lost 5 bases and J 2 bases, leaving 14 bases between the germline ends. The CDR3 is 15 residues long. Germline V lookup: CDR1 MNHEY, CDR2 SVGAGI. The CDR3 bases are TGTGCCAGCAGTCCCTCTGCAGGCCTCACAGATACGCAGTATTTT. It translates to CASSPSAGLTDTQYF.

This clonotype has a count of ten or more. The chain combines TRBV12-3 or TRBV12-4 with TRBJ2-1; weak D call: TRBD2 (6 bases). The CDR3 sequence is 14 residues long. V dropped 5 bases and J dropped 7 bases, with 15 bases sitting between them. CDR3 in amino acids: CASSTRLVGNEQFF. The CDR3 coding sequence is TGTGCCAGCAGTACCCGACTAGTAGGGAATGAGCAGTTCTTC.

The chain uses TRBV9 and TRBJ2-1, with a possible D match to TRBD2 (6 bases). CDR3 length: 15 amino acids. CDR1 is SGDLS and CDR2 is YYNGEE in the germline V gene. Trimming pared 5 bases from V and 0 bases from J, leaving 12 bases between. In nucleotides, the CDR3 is TGTGCCAGCAGTGAGGAGGGGAGCTCCTACAATGAGCAGTTCTTC. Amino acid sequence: CASSEEGSSYNEQFF. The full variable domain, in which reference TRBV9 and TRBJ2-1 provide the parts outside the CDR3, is DSGVTQTPKHLITATGQRVTLRCSPRSGDLSVYWYQQSLDQGLQFLIQYYNGEERAKGNILERFSAQQFPDLHSELNLSSLELGDSALYFCASSEEGSSYNEQFFGPGTRLTVL.

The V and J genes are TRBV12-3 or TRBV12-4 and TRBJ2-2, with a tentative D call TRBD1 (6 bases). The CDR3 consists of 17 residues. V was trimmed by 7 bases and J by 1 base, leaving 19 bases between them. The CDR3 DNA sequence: TGTGCCAGCACCCTGTGGGGACATCAGTTGAACACCGGGGAGCTGTTTTTT. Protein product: CASTLWGHQLNTGELFF.

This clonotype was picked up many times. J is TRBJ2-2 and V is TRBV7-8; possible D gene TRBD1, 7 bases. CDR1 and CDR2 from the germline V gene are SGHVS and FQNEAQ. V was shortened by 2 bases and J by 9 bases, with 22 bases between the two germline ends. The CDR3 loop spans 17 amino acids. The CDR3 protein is CASSLIPVGRGDRELFF. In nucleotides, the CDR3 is TGTGCCAGCAGCTTAATCCCGGTGGGCAGGGGGGACCGGGAGCTGTTTTTT.

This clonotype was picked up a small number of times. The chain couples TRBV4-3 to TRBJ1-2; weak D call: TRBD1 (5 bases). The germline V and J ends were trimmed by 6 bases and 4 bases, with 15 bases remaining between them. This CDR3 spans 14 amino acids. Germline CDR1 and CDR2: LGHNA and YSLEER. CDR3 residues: CASSLDWGGYGYTF. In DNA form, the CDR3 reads TGCGCCAGCAGTCTGGACTGGGGGGGCTATGGCTACACCTTC.

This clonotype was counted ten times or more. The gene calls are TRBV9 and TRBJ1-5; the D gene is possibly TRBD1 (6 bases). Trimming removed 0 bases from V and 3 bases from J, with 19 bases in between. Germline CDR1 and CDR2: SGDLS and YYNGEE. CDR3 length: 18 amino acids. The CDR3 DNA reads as TGTGCCAGCAGCGTAGCATCCCCCCGTCCAGGGGTCAATCAGCCCCAGCATTTT. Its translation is CASSVASPRPGVNQPQHF.

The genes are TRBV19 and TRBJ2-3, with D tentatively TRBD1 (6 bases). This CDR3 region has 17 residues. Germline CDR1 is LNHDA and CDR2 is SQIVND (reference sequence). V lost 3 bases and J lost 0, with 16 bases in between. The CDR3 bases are TGTGCCAGTAGTATGGGGTGGGGGCCACCTAGCACAGATACGCAGTATTTT. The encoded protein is CASSMGWGPPSTDTQYF.

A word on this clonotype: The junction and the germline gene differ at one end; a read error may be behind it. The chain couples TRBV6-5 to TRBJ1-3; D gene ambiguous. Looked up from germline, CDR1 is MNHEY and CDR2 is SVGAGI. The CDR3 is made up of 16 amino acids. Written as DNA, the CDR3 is TGTGCCAGCAGCCCCACCGACGGAGGCTCTGGAAACACCATGTATTTT. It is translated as CASSPTDGGSGNTMYF.

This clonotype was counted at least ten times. CDR3 sequence reads: CASSRPPLPESQPQHF. The CDR3 DNA reads as TGTGCCAGCAGCCGCCCCCCCTTACCCGAATCGCAGCCCCAGCATTTT. V and J are TRBV28 and TRBJ1-5; no firm D call. Per the germline V gene, CDR1 is MDHEN and CDR2 is SYDVKM. The length of the CDR3 is 16 residues. V was clipped by 6 bases and J by 7 bases, with 22 bases between them. Supplemented by reference TRBV28 and TRBJ1-5, the full variable domain reads DVKVTQSSRYLVKRTGEKVFLECVQDMDHENMFWYRQDPGLGLRLIYFSYDVKMKEKGDIPEGYSVSREKKERFSLILESASTNQTSMYLCASSRPPLPESQPQHFGDGTRLSIL.

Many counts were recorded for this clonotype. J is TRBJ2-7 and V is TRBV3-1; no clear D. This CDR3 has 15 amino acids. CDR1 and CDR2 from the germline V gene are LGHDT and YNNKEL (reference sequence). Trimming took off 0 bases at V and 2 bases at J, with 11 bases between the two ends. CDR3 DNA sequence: TGTGCCAGCAGCCAAGATTTAAGCGAAACCTACGAGCAGTACTTC. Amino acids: CASSQDLSETYEQYF.

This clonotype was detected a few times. CDR3 protein: CASSLRSGRGSPYEQYF. DNA for the CDR3: TGTGCCAGCAGTTTACGGAGTGGCAGGGGGTCTCCCTACGAGCAGTACTTC. The chain joins TRBV28 to TRBJ2-7; TRBD1 matches 7 bases. V lost 2 bases and J lost 2; bases outside the gene matches: 12. The length of the CDR3 is 17 residues. Germline assignment: CDR1 MDHEN and CDR2 SYDVKM.

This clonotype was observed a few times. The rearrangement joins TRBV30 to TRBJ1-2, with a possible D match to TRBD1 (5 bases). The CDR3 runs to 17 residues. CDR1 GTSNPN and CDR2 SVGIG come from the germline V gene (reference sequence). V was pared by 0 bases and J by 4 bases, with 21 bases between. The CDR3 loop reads CAWSVPHSLATVYGYTF. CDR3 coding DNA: TGTGCCTGGAGTGTACCCCATTCATTGGCGACAGTCTATGGCTACACCTTC.

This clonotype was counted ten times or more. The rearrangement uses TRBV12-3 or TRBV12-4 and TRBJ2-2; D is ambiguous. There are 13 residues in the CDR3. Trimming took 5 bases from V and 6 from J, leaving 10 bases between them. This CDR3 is CASSIVRAGELFF. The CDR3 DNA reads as TGTGCCAGCAGTATTGTTAGGGCCGGGGAGCTGTTTTTT.

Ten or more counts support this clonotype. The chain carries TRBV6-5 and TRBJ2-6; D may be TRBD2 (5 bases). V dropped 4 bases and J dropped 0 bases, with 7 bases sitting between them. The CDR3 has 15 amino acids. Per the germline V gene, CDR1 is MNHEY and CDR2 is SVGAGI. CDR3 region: CASSFEGSGANVLTF. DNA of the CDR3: TGTGCCAGCAGTTTCGAGGGCTCTGGGGCCAACGTCCTGACTTTC.

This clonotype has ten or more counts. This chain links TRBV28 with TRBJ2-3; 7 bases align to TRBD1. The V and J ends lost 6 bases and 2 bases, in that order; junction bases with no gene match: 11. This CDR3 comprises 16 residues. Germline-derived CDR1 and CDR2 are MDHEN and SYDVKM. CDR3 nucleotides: TGTGCCAGCAGCTACAGGGGACGGCAATACACAGATACGCAGTATTTT. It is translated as CASSYRGRQYTDTQYF.

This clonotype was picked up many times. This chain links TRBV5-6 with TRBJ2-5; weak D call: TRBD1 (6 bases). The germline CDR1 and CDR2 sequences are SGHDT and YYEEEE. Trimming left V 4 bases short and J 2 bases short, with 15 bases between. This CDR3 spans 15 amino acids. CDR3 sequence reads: CASSTGQRAQETQYF. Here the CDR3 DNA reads TGTGCCAGCAGCACCGGACAGCGCGCGCAAGAGACCCAGTACTTC. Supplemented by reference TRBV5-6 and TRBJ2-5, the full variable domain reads DAGVTQSPTHLIKTRGQQVTLRCSPKSGHDTVSWYQQALGQGPQFIFQYYEEEERQRGNFPDRFSGHQFPNYSSELNVNALLLGDSALYLCASSTGQRAQETQYFGPGTRLLVL.

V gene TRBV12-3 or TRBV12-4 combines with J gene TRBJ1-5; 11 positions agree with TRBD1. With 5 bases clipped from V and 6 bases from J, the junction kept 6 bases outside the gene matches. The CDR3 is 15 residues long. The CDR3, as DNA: TGTGCCAGCAGTGGGACAGGGGGAAAGGGTCAGCCCCAGCATTTT. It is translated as CASSGTGGKGQPQHF.